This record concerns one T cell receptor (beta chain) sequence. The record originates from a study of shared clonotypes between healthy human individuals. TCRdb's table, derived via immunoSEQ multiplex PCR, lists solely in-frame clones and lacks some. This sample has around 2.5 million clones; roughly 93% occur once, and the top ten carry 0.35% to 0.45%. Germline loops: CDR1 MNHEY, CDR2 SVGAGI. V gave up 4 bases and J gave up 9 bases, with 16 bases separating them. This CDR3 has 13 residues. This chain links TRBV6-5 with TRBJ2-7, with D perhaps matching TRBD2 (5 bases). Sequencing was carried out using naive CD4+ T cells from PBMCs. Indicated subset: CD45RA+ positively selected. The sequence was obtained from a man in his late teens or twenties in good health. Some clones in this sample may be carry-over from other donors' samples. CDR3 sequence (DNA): TGTGCCAGCAGTTCGGGAAGGAACGTCCTGCAGTACTTC. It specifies CASSSGRNVLQYF.